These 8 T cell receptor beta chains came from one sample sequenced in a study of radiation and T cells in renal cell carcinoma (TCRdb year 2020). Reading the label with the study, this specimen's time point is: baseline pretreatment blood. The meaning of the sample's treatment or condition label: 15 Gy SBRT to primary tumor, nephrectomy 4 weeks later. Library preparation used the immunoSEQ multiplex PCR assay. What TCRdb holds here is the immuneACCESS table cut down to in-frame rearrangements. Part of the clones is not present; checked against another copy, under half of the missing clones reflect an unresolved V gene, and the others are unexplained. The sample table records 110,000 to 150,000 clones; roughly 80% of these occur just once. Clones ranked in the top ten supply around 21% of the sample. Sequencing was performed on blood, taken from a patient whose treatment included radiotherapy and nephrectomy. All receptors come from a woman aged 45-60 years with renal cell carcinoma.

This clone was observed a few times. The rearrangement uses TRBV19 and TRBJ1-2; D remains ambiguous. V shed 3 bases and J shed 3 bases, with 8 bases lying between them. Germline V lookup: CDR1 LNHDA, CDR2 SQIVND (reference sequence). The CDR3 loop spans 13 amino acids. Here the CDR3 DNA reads TGTGCCAGTAGTATGATCGAGGACTATGGCTACACCTTC. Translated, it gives CASSMIEDYGYTF.

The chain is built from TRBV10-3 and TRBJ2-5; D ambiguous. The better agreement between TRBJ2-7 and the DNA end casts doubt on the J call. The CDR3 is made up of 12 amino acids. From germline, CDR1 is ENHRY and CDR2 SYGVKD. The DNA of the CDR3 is TGTGCCATCAGTTTCGGTAACTACGAGCAGTACTTC. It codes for CAISFGNYEQYF.

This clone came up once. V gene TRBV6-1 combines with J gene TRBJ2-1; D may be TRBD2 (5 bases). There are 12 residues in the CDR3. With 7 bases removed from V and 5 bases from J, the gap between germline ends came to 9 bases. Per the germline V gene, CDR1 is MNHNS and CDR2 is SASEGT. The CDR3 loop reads CASIGLNNEQFF. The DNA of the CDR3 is TGTGCCAGCATCGGACTGAACAATGAGCAGTTCTTC.

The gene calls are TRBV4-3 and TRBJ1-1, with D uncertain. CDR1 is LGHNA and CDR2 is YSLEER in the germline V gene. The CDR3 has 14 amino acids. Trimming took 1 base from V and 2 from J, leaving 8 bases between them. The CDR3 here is CASSQGPVNTEAFF. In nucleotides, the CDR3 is TGCGCCAGCAGCCAAGGCCCGGTCAACACTGAAGCTTTCTTT.

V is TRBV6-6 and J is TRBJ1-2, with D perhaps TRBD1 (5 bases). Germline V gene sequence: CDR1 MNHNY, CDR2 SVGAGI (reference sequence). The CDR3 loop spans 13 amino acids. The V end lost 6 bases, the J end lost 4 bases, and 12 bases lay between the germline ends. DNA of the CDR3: TGTGCCAGCAGATACACAGGAGGCTATGGCTACACCTTC. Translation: CASRYTGGYGYTF.

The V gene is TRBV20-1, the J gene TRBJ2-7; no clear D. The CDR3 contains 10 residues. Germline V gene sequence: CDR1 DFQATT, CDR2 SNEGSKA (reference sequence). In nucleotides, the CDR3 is TGCAGCGCCACGGACTACGAGCAGTACTTC. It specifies CSATDYEQYF.

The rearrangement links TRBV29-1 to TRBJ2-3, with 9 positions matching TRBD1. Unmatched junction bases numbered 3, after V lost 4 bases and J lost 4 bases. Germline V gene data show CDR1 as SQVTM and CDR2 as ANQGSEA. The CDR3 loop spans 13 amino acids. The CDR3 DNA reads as TGCAGCGTTGCGGGACAGGGCCCAGATACGCAGTATTTT. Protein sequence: CSVAGQGPDTQYF.

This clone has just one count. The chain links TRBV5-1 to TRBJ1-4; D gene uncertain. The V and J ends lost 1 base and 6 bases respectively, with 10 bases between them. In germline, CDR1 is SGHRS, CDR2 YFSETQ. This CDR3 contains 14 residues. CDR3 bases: TGCGCCAGCAGCTTGTCAGCCGTGGATGAAAAACTGTTTTTT. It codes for CASSLSAVDEKLFF.